The 18 T cell receptor beta chains in this list originate from one sample, sequenced in a study of blood T cells in healthy people across ages. For the second PCR, which ran for 7 to 11 cycles, a sample-barcoded 5' primer and a J-beta primer mix were used. Each CDR3 protein is one row after TCRdb ran MiXCR on the 5' RACE reads. The data show about 1.6 million distinct CDR3 sequences, around 36% seen once. The sample consisted of blood. Receptors originate from a woman in her 30s in good health.

As for this clonotype: At one of its ends the junction is not consistent with the germline gene, which may arise from a read error. This chain uses TRBV12-3 or TRBV12-4 with TRBJ2-2; weak D call: TRBD2 (6 bases). This CDR3 is built from 14 residues. This CDR3 is CASSLGEVAGELFF. The CDR3 DNA is TGTGCCAGCAGTTTAGGGGAGGTGGCCGGCGAGCTGTTTTTT.

The chain carries TRBV11-2 and TRBJ2-1; 15 bases are shared with TRBD2. Germline V gives CDR1 SGHAT, CDR2 FQNNGV. The junction had 12 bases not matched to a gene; V was cut back by 7 bases and J by 2 bases. This CDR3 comprises 19 residues. This CDR3 is CASNSRTSGRAGTYNEQFF. The CDR3 region has the DNA TGTGCCAGCAACTCCAGGACTAGCGGGAGGGCCGGTACCTACAATGAGCAGTTCTTC.

There are a few counts of this clonotype. This sequence joins TRBV6-5 and TRBJ2-5, with 10 positions matching TRBD2. The CDR3 has 16 residues. CDR1 MNHEY and CDR2 SVGAGI come from the germline V gene. V dropped 6 bases and J dropped 3; count of bases not matched to a gene: 10. The DNA of the CDR3 is TGTGCCAGCAGCCGATCAGCGGGAGGGCCTGAAGAGACCCAGTACTTC. Residues: CASSRSAGGPEETQYF.

The chain recombines TRBV6-6 with TRBJ1-5; the D gene is possibly TRBD1 (5 bases). The V end was cut by 8 bases, the J end by 4 bases, with 9 bases between. The CDR3 sequence is 12 residues long. In germline, CDR1 is MNHNY, CDR2 SVGAGI (reference sequence). The CDR3 spells CASGGTNQPQHF. CDR3 in DNA: TGTGCCAGCGGAGGGACTAATCAGCCCCAGCATTTT.

For this clonotype: A much larger clone differs from this one at a single base, so this may be a read error. This rearrangement joins TRBV10-3 to TRBJ2-7, with D perhaps matching TRBD2 (7 bases). Germline CDR1 and CDR2: ENHRY and SYGVKD. The CDR3 is 14 residues long. CDR3 sequence: CAIRSRGPNYELYF. The CDR3 DNA reads TGTGCCATCAGATCGCGGGGGCCGAACTACGAGCTGTACTTC.

The rearrangement joins TRBV7-9 to TRBJ2-1; no definite D call. The CDR3 is made up of 14 amino acids. Germline V gene lookup returns CDR1 SEHNR and CDR2 FQNEAQ (reference sequence). Trimming stripped 7 bases from V and 7 bases from J, with 17 bases between. CDR3 DNA: TGTGCCAGCACCGCCCGGGCGGTAGGGAATGAGCAGTTCTTC. Encoded protein: CASTARAVGNEQFF. Full variable domain (missing parts from reference TRBV7-9 and TRBJ2-1): DTGVSQNPRHKITKRGQNVTFRCDPISEHNRLYWYRQTLGQGPEFLTYFQNEAQLEKSRLLSDRFSAERPKGSFSTLEIQRTEQGDSAMYLCASTARAVGNEQFFGPGTRLTVL.

The J gene is TRBJ2-1, the V gene TRBV9; D not certain. CDR1 is SGDLS and CDR2 is YYNGEE in the germline V gene. Trimming left V 3 bases short and J 0 bases short, with 10 bases between. The CDR3 has 15 amino acids. CDR3 DNA sequence: TGTGCCAGCAGCGCGGAGACCTACTCCTACAATGAGCAGTTCTTC. Translated, it gives CASSAETYSYNEQFF.

The rearrangement joins TRBV27 to TRBJ1-4; D is uncertain. CDR1 and CDR2 (germline): MNHEY, SMNVEV (reference sequence). V lost 0 bases to trimming and J lost 4 bases, with 12 bases between them. This CDR3 comprises 16 residues. The CDR3, as DNA: TGTGCCAGCAGTTTATCGGTGGGCAGGAGTAATGAAAAACTGTTTTTT. This gives the protein CASSLSVGRSNEKLFF.

In this sample, this clonotype turned up many times. This chain links TRBV20-1 with TRBJ1-5, with D hard to call. The V end was cut by 6 bases, the J end by 2 bases, with 14 bases between. The V gene's germline CDR1 is DFQATT and CDR2 SNEGSKA (reference sequence). This CDR3 comprises 14 residues. The CDR3 coding sequence is TGCAGTGCGCTAGCGAATAGGGGCAATCAGCCCCAGCATTTT. Protein product: CSALANRGNQPQHF.

The genes are TRBV6-1 and TRBJ1-1; no definite D call. The CDR3 has 13 residues. Germline CDR1 MNHNS, CDR2 SASEGT. V gave up 3 bases and J gave up 4 bases, with 9 bases separating them. In nucleotides, the CDR3 is TGTGCCAGCAGTGACAGCTATGGCACTGAAGCTTTCTTT. It translates to CASSDSYGTEAFF.

Worth noting for this clonotype: The junction departs from germline at one end; a sequencing error may be responsible. The rearrangement uses TRBV12-3 or TRBV12-4 and TRBJ1-2; D uncertain. The length of the CDR3 is 13 residues. CDR3 sequence reads: CASSLGALSHYTF. In DNA, the CDR3 is TGTGCCAGCAGCTTAGGAGCGTTAAGCCACTACACCTTC.

The V and J genes are TRBV7-2 and TRBJ2-3; 7 nucleotides agree with TRBD2. The CDR3 covers 16 residues. V shed 2 bases, J shed 1 base, and the junction held 6 bases outside the gene matches. The V gene's germline CDR1 is SGHTA and CDR2 FQGNSA. The CDR3: CASSLIAGVGTDTQYF. CDR3 bases: TGTGCCAGCAGCTTAATCGCGGGAGTTGGCACAGATACGCAGTATTTT.

The rearrangement uses TRBV15 and TRBJ2-4, with 7 positions matching TRBD1. The end of the DNA fits TRBJ2-7 better, so the J call may be wrong. This CDR3 comprises 16 residues. The germline gives CDR1 LNHNV, CDR2 YYDKDF (reference sequence). CDR3 bases: TGTGCCACCAGCAGAGACCCGACAGGGTATCTGGACGAGCAGTACTTC. This translates into CATSRDPTGYLDEQYF.

The V gene is TRBV3-1, the J gene TRBJ2-1, with a weak D call TRBD2 (6 bases). The CDR3 sequence is 14 residues long. The germline V gene has CDR1 LGHDT and CDR2 YNNKEL (reference sequence). Deletions cut 3 bases from V and 6 bases from J, with 12 bases between. CDR3 sequence (DNA): TGTGCCAGCAGCCAGCCCGGGACTTTCAATGAGCAGTTCTTC. This gives the protein CASSQPGTFNEQFF.

The chain has TRBV12-3 or TRBV12-4 and TRBJ2-6; 7 nucleotides match TRBD1. There are 16 residues in the CDR3. Trimming cost V 8 bases and J 3 bases; bases outside gene matches: 10. Written as DNA, the CDR3 is TGTGCCAGCGTTTGGAGACAGGGATTTGGGGCCAACGTCCTGACTTTC. Its protein product is CASVWRQGFGANVLTF.

This clonotype was seen at least ten times. The chain links TRBV4-1 to TRBJ2-3; no clear D. The CDR3 extends over 15 amino acids. V lost 1 base and J 7 bases, leaving 15 bases between the germline ends. Germline V CDR1 and CDR2: MGHRA, YSYEKL. CDR3 bases: TGCGCCAGCAGCCAAGGAAGGTCCCCTCTGAATACGCAGTATTTT. Its translation: CASSQGRSPLNTQYF.

This clonotype appeared a few times. The chain carries TRBV20-1 and TRBJ2-1, with 12 bases matching TRBD2. Germline values: CDR1 DFQATT, CDR2 SNEGSKA (reference sequence). V lost 6 bases to trimming and J lost 8 bases; unmatched junction nucleotides: 11. The CDR3 covers 15 residues. The DNA of the CDR3 is TGCAGTGCCCCTGCGACTAGCGGGAGTCTCGATGAGCAGTTCTTC. It is translated as CSAPATSGSLDEQFF.

The rearrangement joins TRBV2 to TRBJ2-5, with 9 bases fitting TRBD2. Germline V lookup: CDR1 SNHLY, CDR2 FYNNEI. J was trimmed by 5 bases and V by 2 bases; bases with no gene match: 9. The CDR3 has 16 residues. The CDR3 DNA reads as TGTGCCAGCAGTGAAATGGTAGCGGGAGCTCTGGAGACCCAGTACTTC. It codes for CASSEMVAGALETQYF.